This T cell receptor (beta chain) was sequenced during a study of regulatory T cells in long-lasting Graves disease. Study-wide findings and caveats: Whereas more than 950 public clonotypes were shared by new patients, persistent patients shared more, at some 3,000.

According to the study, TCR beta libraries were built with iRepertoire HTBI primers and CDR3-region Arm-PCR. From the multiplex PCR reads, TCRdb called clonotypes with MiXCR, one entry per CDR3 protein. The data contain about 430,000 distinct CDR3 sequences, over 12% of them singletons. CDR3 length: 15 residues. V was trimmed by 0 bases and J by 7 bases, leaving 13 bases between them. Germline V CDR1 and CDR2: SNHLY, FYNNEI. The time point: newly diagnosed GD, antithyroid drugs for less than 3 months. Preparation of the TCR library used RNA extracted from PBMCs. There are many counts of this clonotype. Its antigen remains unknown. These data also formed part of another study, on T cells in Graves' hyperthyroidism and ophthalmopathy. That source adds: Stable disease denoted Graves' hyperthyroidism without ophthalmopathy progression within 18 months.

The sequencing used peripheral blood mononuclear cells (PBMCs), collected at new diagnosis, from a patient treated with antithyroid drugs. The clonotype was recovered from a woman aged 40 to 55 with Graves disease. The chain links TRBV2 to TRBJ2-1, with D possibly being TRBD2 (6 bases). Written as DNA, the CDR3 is TGTGCCAGCAGTGAAGCGCCCAGCGGGTTGAATGAGCAGTTCTTC. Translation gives CASSEAPSGLNEQFF.